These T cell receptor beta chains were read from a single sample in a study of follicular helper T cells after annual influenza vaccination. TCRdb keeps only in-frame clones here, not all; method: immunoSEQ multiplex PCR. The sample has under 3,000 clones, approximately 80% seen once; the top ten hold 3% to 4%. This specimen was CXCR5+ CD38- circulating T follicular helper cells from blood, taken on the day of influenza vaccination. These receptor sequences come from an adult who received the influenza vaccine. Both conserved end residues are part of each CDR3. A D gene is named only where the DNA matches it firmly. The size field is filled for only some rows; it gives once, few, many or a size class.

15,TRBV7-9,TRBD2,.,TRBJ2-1,CASSLVSGGANEQFF,TGTGCCAGCAGCTTAGTTAGCGGGGGGGCCAATGAGCAGTTCTTC
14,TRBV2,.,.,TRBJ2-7,CASRANLNYFEQYF,TGTGCCAGCAGGGCTAACCTCAATTACTTCGAGCAGTACTTC
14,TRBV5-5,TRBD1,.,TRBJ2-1,CASSLRQGSSEQFF,TGTGCCAGCAGCTTGAGACAGGGCAGTTCTGAGCAGTTCTTC
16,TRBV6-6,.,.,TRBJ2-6,CASESDSHSGANVLTF,TGTGCCAGCGAATCGGACAGCCACTCTGGGGCCAACGTCCTGACTTTC
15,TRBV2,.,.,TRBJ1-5,CASSDSGAINQPQHF,TGTGCCAGCAGTGATTCGGGGGCCATCAATCAGCCCCAGCATTTT
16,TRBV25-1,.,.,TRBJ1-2,CASSPPGVKGLYGYTF,TGTGCCAGCAGCCCGCCCGGGGTGAAAGGCTTATATGGCTACACCTTC
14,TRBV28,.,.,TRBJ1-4,CASRVHRANEKLFF,TGTGCCAGCAGGGTTCACAGGGCAAATGAAAAACTGTTTTTT
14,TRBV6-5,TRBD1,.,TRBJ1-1,CASTSQGRGTEAFF,TGTGCCAGCACCTCACAGGGGCGAGGGACTGAAGCTTTCTTT
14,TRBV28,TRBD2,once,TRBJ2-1,CASRTGGSVGEQFF,TGTGCCAGCAGGACGGGCGGGAGTGTTGGTGAGCAGTTCTTC
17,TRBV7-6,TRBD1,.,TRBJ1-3,CASSAQGTGHSGNTIYF,TGTGCCAGCAGCGCCCAAGGGACAGGCCACTCTGGAAACACCATATATTTT
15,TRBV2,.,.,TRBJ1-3,CASSERGNSGNTIYF,TGTGCCAGCAGTGAACGTGGAAACTCTGGAAACACCATATATTTT
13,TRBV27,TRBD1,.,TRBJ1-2,CASSPRQGYGYTF,TGTGCCAGCAGTCCTCGACAGGGCTATGGCTACACCTTC
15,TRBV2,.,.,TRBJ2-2,CASSEFTSLPGKLFF,TGTGCCAGCAGTGAATTTACCAGCCTCCCCGGGAAGCTGTTTTTT